This T cell receptor beta chain was sequenced in a study of T cell responses to AZD1222 COVID-19 vaccine. Regarding the study as a whole: Baseline seropositivity occurred in only six AZD1222 recipients. Repertoire sampling was restricted to post-peak T cell response timepoints. Spike-specific TCR breadth and depth were elevated following two AZD1222 doses. CD4 TCRs associated with vaccination spanned spike, dominating at 160-218 and 743-854.

In regard to this clone: Antigen: not known.

The protocol was immunoSEQ multiplex PCR, while the TCRdb copy is restricted to in-frame clones and leaves out a portion. The sample consists of tens of thousands of clones, approximately 90% of them appearing once. V gave up 1 base and J gave up 0 bases, with 6 bases separating them. This CDR3 contains 14 residues. Germline loops: CDR1 SGHAT, CDR2 FQDESV (reference sequence). The receptor comes from an adult who received the AZD1222 COVID-19 vaccine. This sequence joins TRBV11-1 and TRBJ1-1; D gene unclear. The sequencing used peripheral blood, collected 28 days after the second AZD1222 dose. CDR3 sequence (DNA): TGTGCCAGCAGCTTAGATCTCCTGAACACTGAAGCTTTCTTT. Its protein is CASSLDLLNTEAFF.